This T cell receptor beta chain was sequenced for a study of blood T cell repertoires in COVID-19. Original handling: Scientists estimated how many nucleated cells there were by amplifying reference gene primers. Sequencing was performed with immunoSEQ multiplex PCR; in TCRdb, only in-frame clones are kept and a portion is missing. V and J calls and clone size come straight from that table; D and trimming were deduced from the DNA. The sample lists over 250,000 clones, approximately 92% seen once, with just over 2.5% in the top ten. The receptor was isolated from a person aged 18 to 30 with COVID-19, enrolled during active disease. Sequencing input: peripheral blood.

Here the CDR3 reads CASSSSGSYHNEQFF. CDR3 nucleotides: TGTGCCAGCAGCTCCAGCGGGAGTTACCACAATGAGCAGTTCTTC. This chain joins TRBV7-9 and TRBJ2-1, with 8 positions matching TRBD2. The CDR3 is 15 residues long. V lost 4 bases and J lost 5; bases outside the gene matches: 7. Germline V gives CDR1 SEHNR, CDR2 FQNEAQ (reference sequence).